This T cell receptor beta chain is drawn from a study of beta chain features in type 1 diabetes. On this clone: Its matching antigen is unknown.

The study, taken as a whole, reports: TCRB CDR3s from Type 1 diabetes patients were moderately but significantly shorter in all four CD4+ subsets. Patients' naive, central memory and regulatory TCRB repertoires appeared more alike than those of healthy donors.

The CDR3 runs to 12 residues. Trimming at V came to 4 bases and at J to 7 bases, leaving 2 bases not matched to a gene. Germline assignment: CDR1 SQVTM and CDR2 ANQGSEA. What was sequenced were expressed TCRB transcripts, since all of the isolated RNA had been reverse transcribed. TCRdb's copy holds only in-frame clones and misses some; the assay was immunoSEQ multiplex PCR. In the table there are roughly 240,000 clones, roughly 13% of which are singletons. The source is a woman between 40 and 50 years old in good health. Sequences were obtained from naive CD4+ T cells from blood. V and J are TRBV29-1 and TRBJ1-2; TRBD1 matches at 11 bases. CDR3 nucleotides: TGCAGCGTTGTCGGACAGGGGGCTGGCTACACCTTC. As protein: CSVVGQGAGYTF.